This T cell receptor (beta chain) came from a study of T cell repertoires in cytomegalovirus infection. Overall study context: Shared public TCR beta signatures pointed to both CMV infection and a matching HLA type. Study outcomes and limitations: CMV-specific TCR beta clonotypes restricted by HLA-C were the ones dominating the ex vivo response. Individuals carrying CMV plus the relevant HLA were identified by cumulative frequency of public TCR beta families.

This CDR3 is 14 amino acids long. From germline, CDR1 is LNHDA and CDR2 SQIVND (reference sequence). Unmatched junction bases numbered 4, after V lost 5 bases and J lost 3 bases. TCRdb reanalysed the reads using MiXCR and keeps one entry per CDR3 protein. This table holds about 130,000 distinct CDR3 sequences, 24% found once. Turning to this clonotype: What it binds is unknown.

Sequencing was done on a sample of PBMCs, sequenced either directly or after in vitro stimulation (not recorded which). The rearrangement joins TRBV19 to TRBJ2-7, with TRBD1 matching over 10 bases. The receptor comes from a human donor in good health (CMV status not recorded). Some clones in this sample may be carry-over from other donors' samples. CDR3 amino acids: CASSPGTGDYEQYV. Written as DNA, the CDR3 is TGTGCCAGTAGTCCCGGGACAGGGGACTACGAGCAGTACGTC.